This entry describes one T cell receptor (beta chain). V dropped 6 bases and J dropped 5; count of bases not matched to a gene: 7. The CDR3 is 14 residues long. Germline V gives CDR1 SGHRS, CDR2 YFSETQ. In the authors' workflow: From reference gene primer amplification, estimates of nucleated cell counts were derived. Profiled with immunoSEQ multiplex PCR; TCRdb holds only in-frame clones, not every one. That table furnishes V, J and clone size, whereas the DNA furnished D and trimming. This table has about 50,000 clones, roughly nine tenths appearing once. The sample is drawn from a study of blood T cell repertoires in COVID-19. Turning to the study itself: Samples came from the United States, Italy and Spain, spanning acute and convalescent COVID-19. PBMCs, B-cell-depleted T cells, or T cells provided the cDNA or gDNA that made up the material.

V gene TRBV5-1 combines with J gene TRBJ1-1; 10 bases are a match to TRBD1. The sample was peripheral blood. The sequence was collected from a human donor in a cohort sampled during active COVID-19. The CDR3 coding sequence is TGCGCCAGCACCCGACAGGGGGCAGGAACTGAAGCTTTCTTT. Amino acids: CASTRQGAGTEAFF.